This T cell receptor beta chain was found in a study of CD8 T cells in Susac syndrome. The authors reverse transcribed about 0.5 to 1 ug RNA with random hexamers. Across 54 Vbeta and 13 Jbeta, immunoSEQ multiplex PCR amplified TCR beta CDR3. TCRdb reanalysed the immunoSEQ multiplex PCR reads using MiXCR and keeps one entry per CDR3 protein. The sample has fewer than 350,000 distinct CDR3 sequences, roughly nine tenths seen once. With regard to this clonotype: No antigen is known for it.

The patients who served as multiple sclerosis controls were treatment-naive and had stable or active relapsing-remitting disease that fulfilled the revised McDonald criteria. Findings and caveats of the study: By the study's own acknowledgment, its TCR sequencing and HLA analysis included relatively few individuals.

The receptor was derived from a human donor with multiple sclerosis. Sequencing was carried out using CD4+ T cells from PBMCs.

The CDR3 loop is CASSPGTGATNTEAFF. The CDR3 DNA sequence: TGTGCCAGCTCACCCGGGACAGGGGCCACGAACACTGAAGCTTTCTTT. The chain carries TRBV18 and TRBJ1-1, with 10 nucleotides matching TRBD1. J gave up 1 base and V 3 bases, and 5 bases lay outside the gene matches. The CDR3 sequence is 16 residues long. Germline values: CDR1 KGHSH, CDR2 LQKENI.